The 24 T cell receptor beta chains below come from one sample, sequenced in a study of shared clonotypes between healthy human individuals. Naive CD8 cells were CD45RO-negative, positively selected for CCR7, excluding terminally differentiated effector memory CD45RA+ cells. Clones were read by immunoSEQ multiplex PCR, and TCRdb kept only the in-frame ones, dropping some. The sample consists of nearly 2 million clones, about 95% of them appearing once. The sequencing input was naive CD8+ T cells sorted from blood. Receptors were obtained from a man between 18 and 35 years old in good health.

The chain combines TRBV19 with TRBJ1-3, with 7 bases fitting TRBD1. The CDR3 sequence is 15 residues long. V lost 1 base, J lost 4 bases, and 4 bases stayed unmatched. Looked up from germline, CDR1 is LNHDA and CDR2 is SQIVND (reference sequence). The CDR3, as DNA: TGTGCCAGTAGTATAGTAGGGGGCGCCGGAAACACCATATATTTT. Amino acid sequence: CASSIVGGAGNTIYF.

The chain's CDR3 is CASSEDHRILSYEQYF. The CDR3 DNA follows: TGTGCCAGCAGTGAAGATCATCGGATCCTCTCCTACGAGCAGTACTTC. V is TRBV6-1 and J is TRBJ2-7; D remains ambiguous. This CDR3 region has 16 residues. The ends were cut back, 1 base at V and 0 bases at J, with 13 bases in the middle. Germline V gene data show CDR1 as MNHNS and CDR2 as SASEGT.

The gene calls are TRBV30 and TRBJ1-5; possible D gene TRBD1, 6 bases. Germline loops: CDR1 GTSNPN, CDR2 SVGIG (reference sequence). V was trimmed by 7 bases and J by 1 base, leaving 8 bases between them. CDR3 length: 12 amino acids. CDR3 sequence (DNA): TGTGCCTCCCAGGGGAGCAATCAGCCCCAGCATTTT. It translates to CASQGSNQPQHF. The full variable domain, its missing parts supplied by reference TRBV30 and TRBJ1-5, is SQTIHQWPATLVQPVGSPLSLECTVEGTSNPNLYWYRQAAGRGLQLLFYSVGIGQISSEVPQNLSASRPQDRQFILSSKKLLLSDSGFYLCASQGSNQPQHFGDGTRLSIL.

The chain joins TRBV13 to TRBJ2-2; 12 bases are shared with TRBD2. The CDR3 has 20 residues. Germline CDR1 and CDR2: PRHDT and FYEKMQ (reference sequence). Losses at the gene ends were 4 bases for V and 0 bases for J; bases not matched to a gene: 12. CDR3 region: CASSYRLAGATSANTGELFF. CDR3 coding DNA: TGTGCCAGCAGCTACCGACTAGCGGGGGCCACTAGCGCGAACACCGGGGAGCTGTTTTTT.

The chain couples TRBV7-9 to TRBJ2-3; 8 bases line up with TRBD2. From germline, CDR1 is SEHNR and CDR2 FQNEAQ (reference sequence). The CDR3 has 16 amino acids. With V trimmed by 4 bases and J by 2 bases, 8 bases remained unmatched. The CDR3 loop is CASSSYTGGNTDTQYF. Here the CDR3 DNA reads TGTGCCAGCAGCTCGTACACGGGGGGGAACACAGATACGCAGTATTTT.

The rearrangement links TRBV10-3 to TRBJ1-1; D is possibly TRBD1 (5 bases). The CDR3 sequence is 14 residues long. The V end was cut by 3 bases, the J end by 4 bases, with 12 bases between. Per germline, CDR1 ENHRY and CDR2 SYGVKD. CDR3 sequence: CAISEEGVATEAFF. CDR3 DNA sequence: TGTGCCATCAGTGAAGAAGGGGTGGCCACTGAAGCTTTCTTT.

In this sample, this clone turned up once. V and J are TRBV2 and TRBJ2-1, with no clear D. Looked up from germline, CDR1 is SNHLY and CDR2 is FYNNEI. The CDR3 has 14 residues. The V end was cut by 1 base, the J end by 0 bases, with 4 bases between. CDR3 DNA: TGTGCCAGCAGTGAAGATACCTCCTACAATGAGCAGTTCTTC. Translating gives CASSEDTSYNEQFF.

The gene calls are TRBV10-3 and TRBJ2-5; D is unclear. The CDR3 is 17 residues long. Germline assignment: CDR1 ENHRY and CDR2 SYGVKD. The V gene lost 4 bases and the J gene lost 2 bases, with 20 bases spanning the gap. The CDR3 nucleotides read TGTGCCATCAGTGGTAGGCTCACCAGCACCCTACAAGAGACCCAGTACTTC. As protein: CAISGRLTSTLQETQYF.

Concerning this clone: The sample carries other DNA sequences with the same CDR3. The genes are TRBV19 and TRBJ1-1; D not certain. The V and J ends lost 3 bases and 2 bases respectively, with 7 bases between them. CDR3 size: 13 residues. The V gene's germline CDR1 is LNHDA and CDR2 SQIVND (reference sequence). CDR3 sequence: CASSMGTNTEAFF. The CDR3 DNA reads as TGTGCCAGTAGTATGGGAACAAACACTGAAGCTTTCTTT.

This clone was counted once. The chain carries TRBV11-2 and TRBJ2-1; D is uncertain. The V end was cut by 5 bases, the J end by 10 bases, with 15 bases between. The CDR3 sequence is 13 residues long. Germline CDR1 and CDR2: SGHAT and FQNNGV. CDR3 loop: CASSRLELYEQFF. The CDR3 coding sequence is TGTGCCAGCAGCAGACTCGAGCTTTACGAGCAGTTCTTC.

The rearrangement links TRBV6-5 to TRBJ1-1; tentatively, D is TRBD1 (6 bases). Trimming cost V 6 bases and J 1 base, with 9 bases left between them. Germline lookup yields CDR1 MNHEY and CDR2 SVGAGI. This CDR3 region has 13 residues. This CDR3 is CASSRTANTEAFF. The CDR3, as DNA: TGTGCCAGCAGCCGGACAGCGAACACTGAAGCTTTCTTT.

DNA of the CDR3: TGTGCCTGGAAGGGGGCACATTCTAGCGGGCCCTGGGATACGCAGTATTTT. It yields the protein CAWKGAHSSGPWDTQYF. The chain has TRBV30 and TRBJ2-3; the D gene is possibly TRBD2 (8 bases). The CDR3 loop spans 17 amino acids. Trimming removed 4 bases at V and 6 bases at J, with 26 bases between. Germline V gene lookup returns CDR1 GTSNPN and CDR2 SVGIG (reference sequence).

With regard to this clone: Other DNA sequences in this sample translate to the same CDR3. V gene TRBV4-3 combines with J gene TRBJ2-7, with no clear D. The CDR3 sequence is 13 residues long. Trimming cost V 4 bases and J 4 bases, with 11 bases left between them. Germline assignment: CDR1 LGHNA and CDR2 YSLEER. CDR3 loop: CASSPGLQYEQYF. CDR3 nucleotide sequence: TGCGCCAGCAGCCCAGGTCTGCAGTACGAGCAGTACTTC.

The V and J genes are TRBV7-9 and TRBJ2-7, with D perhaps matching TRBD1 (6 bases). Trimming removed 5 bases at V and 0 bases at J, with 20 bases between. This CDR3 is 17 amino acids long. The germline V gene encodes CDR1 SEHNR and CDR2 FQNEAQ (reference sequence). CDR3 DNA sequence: TGTGCCAGCAGCCCTTCTCCCGGGACAAAGAGCTCCTACGAGCAGTACTTC. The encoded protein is CASSPSPGTKSSYEQYF.

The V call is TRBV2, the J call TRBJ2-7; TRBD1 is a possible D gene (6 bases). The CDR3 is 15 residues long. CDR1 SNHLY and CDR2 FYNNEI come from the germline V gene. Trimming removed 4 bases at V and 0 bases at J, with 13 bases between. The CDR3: CASSGTGTFSYEQYF. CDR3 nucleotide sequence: TGTGCCAGCAGTGGTACCGGGACATTCTCCTACGAGCAGTACTTC.

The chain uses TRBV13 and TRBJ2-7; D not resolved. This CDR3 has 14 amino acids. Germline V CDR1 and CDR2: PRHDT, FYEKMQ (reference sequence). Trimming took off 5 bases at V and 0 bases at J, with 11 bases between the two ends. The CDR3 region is CASSVGRNSYEQYF. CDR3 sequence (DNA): TGTGCCAGCAGCGTCGGACGGAACTCCTACGAGCAGTACTTC. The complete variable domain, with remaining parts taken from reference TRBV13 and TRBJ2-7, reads AAGVIQSPRHLIKEKRETATLKCYPIPRHDTVYWYQQGPGQDPQFLISFYEKMQSDKGSIPDRFSAQQFSDYHSELNMSSLELGDSALYFCASSVGRNSYEQYFGPGTRLTVT.

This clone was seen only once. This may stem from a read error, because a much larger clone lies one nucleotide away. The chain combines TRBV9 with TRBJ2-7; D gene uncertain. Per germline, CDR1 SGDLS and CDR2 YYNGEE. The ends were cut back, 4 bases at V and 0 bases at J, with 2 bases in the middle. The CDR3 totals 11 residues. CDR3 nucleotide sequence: TGTGCCAGCAGCCTCTCCTACGAGCAGTACTTC. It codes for CASSLSYEQYF.

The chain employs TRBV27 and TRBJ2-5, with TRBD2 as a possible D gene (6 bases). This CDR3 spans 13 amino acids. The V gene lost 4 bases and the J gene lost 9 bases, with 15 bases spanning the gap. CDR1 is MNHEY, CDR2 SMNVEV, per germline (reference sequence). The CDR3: CASSSSSGGAQYF. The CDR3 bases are TGTGCCAGCAGTTCTTCCTCTGGAGGGGCCCAGTACTTC.

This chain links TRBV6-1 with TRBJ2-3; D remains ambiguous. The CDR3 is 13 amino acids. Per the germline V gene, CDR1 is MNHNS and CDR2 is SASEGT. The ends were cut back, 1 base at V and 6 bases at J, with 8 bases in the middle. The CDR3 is CASSEGIGDTQYF. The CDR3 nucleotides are TGTGCCAGCAGTGAAGGCATAGGGGATACGCAGTATTTT.

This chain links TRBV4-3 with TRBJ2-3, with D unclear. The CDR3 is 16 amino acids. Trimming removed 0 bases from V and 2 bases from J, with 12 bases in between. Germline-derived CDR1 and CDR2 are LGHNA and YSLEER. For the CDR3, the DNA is TGCGCCAGCAGCCAAGATCGGGCGATTCACACAGATACGCAGTATTTT. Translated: CASSQDRAIHTDTQYF.

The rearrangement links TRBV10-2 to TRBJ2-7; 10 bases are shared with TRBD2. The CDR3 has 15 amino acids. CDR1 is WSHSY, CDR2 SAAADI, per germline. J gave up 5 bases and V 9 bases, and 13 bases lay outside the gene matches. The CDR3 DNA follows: TGCGCCAGTGCGATTCTAGCGGGAGACACCCACGAGCAGTACTTC. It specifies CASAILAGDTHEQYF.

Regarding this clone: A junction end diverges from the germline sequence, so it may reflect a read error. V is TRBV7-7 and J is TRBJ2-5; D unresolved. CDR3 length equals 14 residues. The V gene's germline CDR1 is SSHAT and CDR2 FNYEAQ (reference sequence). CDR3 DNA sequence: TGTGCTAGCAGCCCACGTCTAGGCCAAGAGACCCAGTACTTC. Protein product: CASSPRLGQETQYF.

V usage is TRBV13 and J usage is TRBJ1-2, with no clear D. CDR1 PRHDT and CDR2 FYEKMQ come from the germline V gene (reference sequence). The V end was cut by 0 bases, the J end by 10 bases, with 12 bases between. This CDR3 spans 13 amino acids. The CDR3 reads CASSLGLFETYTF. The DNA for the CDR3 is TGTGCCAGCAGCTTAGGTCTCTTCGAAACCTACACCTTC.

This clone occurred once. The CDR3 bases are TGCGCCAGCAGCCAAGATCGGGCTAGCGGGCCCTACAATGAGCAGTTCTTC. Translating it yields CASSQDRASGPYNEQFF. The gene calls are TRBV4-3 and TRBJ2-1; 8 bases are a match to TRBD2. Losses at the gene ends were 0 bases for V and 2 bases for J; bases not matched to a gene: 6. This CDR3 spans 17 amino acids. Per the germline V gene, CDR1 is LGHNA and CDR2 is YSLEER.